These 29 T cell receptor beta chains were sequenced from one sample in a study of cytomegalovirus exposure and HLA in healthy donors. The PCR employed 60 Vbeta primers together with 13 Jbeta primers. TCRdb keeps only in-frame clones here, not all; method: immunoSEQ multiplex PCR. The repertoire has about 160,000 clones, about 82% of them found once; the top ten carry about 2.4%. Input material: PBMCs. The receptors derive from a male donor in good health and CMV-seronegative.

The rearrangement joins TRBV7-2 to TRBJ1-6; 9 positions agree with TRBD1. The CDR3 extends over 17 amino acids. Germline V gene data show CDR1 as SGHTA and CDR2 as FQGNSA. V dropped 0 bases and J dropped 7; count of bases not matched to a gene: 7. The CDR3 spells CASSLAGPGQGNSPLHF. CDR3 DNA sequence: TGTGCCAGCAGCTTAGCTGGCCCGGGACAGGGAAATTCACCCCTCCACTTT.

The V and J genes are TRBV19 and TRBJ1-2; D may be TRBD1 (6 bases). The V end lost 9 bases, the J end lost 4 bases, and 15 bases lay between the germline ends. Germline assignment: CDR1 LNHDA and CDR2 SQIVND (reference sequence). The CDR3 sequence is 13 residues long. The CDR3 bases are TGTGCCAGCAAGGGGGGGAACGGCTATGGCTACACCTTC. Its protein is CASKGGNGYGYTF. The full variable domain, completed using reference TRBV19 and TRBJ1-2, is DGGITQSPKYLFRKEGQNVTLSCEQNLNHDAMYWYRQDPGQGLRLIYYSQIVNDFQKGDIAEGYSVSREKKESFPLTVTSAQKNPTAFYLCASKGGNGYGYTFGSGTRLTVV.

The chain combines TRBV4-1 with TRBJ2-1, with 9 bases aligning to TRBD2. CDR1 and CDR2 (germline): MGHRA, YSYEKL. The ends lost 6 bases at V and 4 bases at J; junction bases unmatched: 19. The CDR3 runs to 19 residues. The CDR3 reads CASSPSPALGSGGYNEQFF. DNA of the CDR3: TGCGCCAGCAGTCCCAGCCCAGCACTTGGTAGCGGGGGATACAATGAGCAGTTCTTC.

The CDR3 DNA sequence: TGTGCCAGCAGTTTACCCGGACAGGGCCCCTACGAGCAGTACTTC. Residues: CASSLPGQGPYEQYF. The chain joins TRBV28 to TRBJ2-7, with 8 nucleotides matching TRBD1. The junction had 5 bases not matched to a gene; V was cut back by 2 bases and J by 2 bases. The CDR3 covers 15 residues. Germline V gene data show CDR1 as MDHEN and CDR2 as SYDVKM.

V usage is TRBV5-6 and J usage is TRBJ1-1; D unclear. Trimming shortened V by 5 bases and J by 1 base, and 3 bases separated the two germline ends. CDR3 length equals 11 residues. Germline loops: CDR1 SGHDT, CDR2 YYEEEE. The CDR3: CASSKNTEAFF. The CDR3, as DNA: TGTGCCAGCAGTAAGAACACTGAAGCTTTCTTT.

The chain joins TRBV30 to TRBJ2-1, with 11 bases lining up with TRBD2. Germline V gives CDR1 GTSNPN, CDR2 SVGIG (reference sequence). The length of the CDR3 is 14 residues. Trimming at V came to 6 bases and at J to 5 bases, leaving 6 bases not matched to a gene. CDR3 nucleotides: TGTGCCTGTCCGACTAGCGGGGTAAACAATGAGCAGTTCTTC. This encodes CACPTSGVNNEQFF. Filled out from reference TRBV30 and TRBJ2-1, the complete variable domain reads SQTIHQWPATLVQPVGSPLSLECTVEGTSNPNLYWYRQAAGRGLQLLFYSVGIGQISSEVPQNLSASRPQDRQFILSSKKLLLSDSGFYLCACPTSGVNNEQFFGPGTRLTVL.

V and J are TRBV2 and TRBJ2-7, with D possibly being TRBD2 (6 bases). Deletions cut 6 bases from V and 5 bases from J, with 17 bases between. Germline V gene lookup returns CDR1 SNHLY and CDR2 FYNNEI. This CDR3 is built from 14 residues. This CDR3 is CASRTAEGFNEQYF. The CDR3 nucleotides are TGTGCCAGCAGGACCGCGGAGGGCTTCAACGAGCAGTACTTC.

The chain is built from TRBV10-3 and TRBJ2-3; 7 nucleotides match TRBD1. Germline trimming cut 9 bases from V and 0 bases from J; bases unmatched to any gene: 6. CDR1 is ENHRY and CDR2 is SYGVKD in the germline V gene. The CDR3 is 14 residues long. The CDR3 is CAIQGQVSTDTQYF. The CDR3 nucleotides read TGTGCCATTCAAGGACAGGTTAGCACAGATACGCAGTATTTT.

The chain couples TRBV19 to TRBJ2-7; tentatively, D is TRBD2 (6 bases). Germline lookup yields CDR1 LNHDA and CDR2 SQIVND (reference sequence). V was clipped by 5 bases and J by 7 bases, with 15 bases between them. This CDR3 has 13 residues. CDR3 residues: CASSGGTPSEQYF. CDR3 coding DNA: TGTGCCAGTAGTGGTGGGACTCCGAGTGAGCAGTACTTC. Full variable domain (outside the CDR3, taken from reference TRBV19 and TRBJ2-7): DGGITQSPKYLFRKEGQNVTLSCEQNLNHDAMYWYRQDPGQGLRLIYYSQIVNDFQKGDIAEGYSVSREKKESFPLTVTSAQKNPTAFYLCASSGGTPSEQYFGPGTRLTVT.

The CDR3 sequence: CASSIDTGQGATEAFF. The CDR3 DNA reads as TGTGCCAGTAGTATAGACACGGGACAGGGGGCTACTGAAGCTTTCTTT. The rearrangement uses TRBV19 and TRBJ1-1; TRBD1 aligns across 12 bases. Germline CDR1 is LNHDA and CDR2 is SQIVND (reference sequence). The CDR3 loop spans 16 amino acids. Trimming removed 0 bases from V and 5 bases from J; junction bases left unmatched: 4.

CDR3 residues: CASSVGTAPSTDTQYF. Written as DNA, the CDR3 is TGTGCCAGCAGCGTAGGGACTGCACCTAGCACAGATACGCAGTATTTT. J is TRBJ2-3 and V is TRBV9; D possibly corresponds to TRBD2 (5 bases). V was trimmed by 0 bases and J by 0 bases, leaving 11 bases between them. This CDR3 spans 16 amino acids. Germline lookup yields CDR1 SGDLS and CDR2 YYNGEE.

The chain links TRBV7-2 to TRBJ2-5; weak D call: TRBD1 (6 bases). The CDR3 extends over 12 amino acids. V dropped 3 bases and J dropped 4 bases, with 6 bases sitting between them. Looked up from germline, CDR1 is SGHTA and CDR2 is FQGNSA. The CDR3 loop reads CASSLDRETQYF. CDR3 sequence (DNA): TGTGCCAGCAGCTTGGACAGAGAGACCCAGTACTTC.

J is TRBJ2-5 and V is TRBV6-5; D is perhaps TRBD1 (5 bases). TRBJ2-7 matches the DNA end more closely, so the J call is doubtful. This CDR3 spans 13 amino acids. Looked up from germline, CDR1 is MNHEY and CDR2 is SVGAGI. Here the CDR3 reads CASSRLGRYEQYF. The DNA for the CDR3 is TGTGCCAGCAGTCGCCTGGGGCGATACGAGCAGTACTTC.

V is TRBV10-3 and J is TRBJ2-5; TRBD2 aligns across 8 bases. The germline CDR1 and CDR2 sequences are ENHRY and SYGVKD. This CDR3 comprises 18 residues. With V trimmed by 4 bases and J by 4 bases, 17 bases remained unmatched. DNA of the CDR3: TGTGCCATCAGTGCGAATAACAGGGCGGGAGGCATTTTAGAGACCCAGTACTTC. Protein: CAISANNRAGGILETQYF.

The gene calls are TRBV14 and TRBJ1-6; 10 bases align to TRBD1. This CDR3 has 18 amino acids. The J segment lost 7 bases and the V segment lost 3 bases, leaving 12 bases of the junction unmatched. CDR1 SGHDN and CDR2 FVKESK come from the germline V gene. This CDR3 reads CASSHRVPGQGINSPLHF. The CDR3 coding sequence is TGTGCCAGCAGCCATCGCGTCCCGGGACAGGGGATCAATTCACCCCTCCACTTT.

This clone was seen only once. V is TRBV4-3 and J is TRBJ1-3; D unclear. The V and J ends lost 4 bases and 4 bases respectively, with 8 bases between them. Germline V CDR1 and CDR2: LGHNA, YSLEER. This CDR3 is 13 amino acids long. The CDR3 DNA is TGCGCCAGCAGCCCGGGTTACGGAAACACCATATATTTT. This translates into CASSPGYGNTIYF.

V and J are TRBV11-2 and TRBJ1-3; D perhaps matches TRBD1 (5 bases). The germline gives CDR1 SGHAT, CDR2 FQNNGV. V lost 3 bases, J lost 0 bases, and 9 bases lay in between. This CDR3 contains 15 residues. CDR3 protein: CASSFSRDSGNTIYF. The CDR3 DNA sequence: TGTGCCAGCAGCTTTTCCAGGGACTCTGGAAACACCATATATTTT. Complete variable domain (other parts from reference TRBV11-2 and TRBJ1-3): EAGVAQSPRYKIIEKRQSVAFWCNPISGHATLYWYQQILGQGPKLLIQFQNNGVVDDSQLPKDRFSAERLKGVDSTLKIQPAKLEDSAVYLCASSFSRDSGNTIYFGEGSWLTVV.

The V and J genes are TRBV28 and TRBJ2-1, with 7 bases matching TRBD1. The V gene end was trimmed by 3 bases and the J gene end by 3 bases; junction bases not matched to a gene: 2. There are 14 residues in the CDR3. Germline V lookup: CDR1 MDHEN, CDR2 SYDVKM. Written as DNA, the CDR3 is TGTGCCAGCAGTTTTCCAGGGGGCTACAATGAGCAGTTCTTC. This codes for CASSFPGGYNEQFF.

This rearrangement joins TRBV4-1 to TRBJ2-7; TRBD1 agrees at 9 bases. CDR3 size: 15 residues. The V gene's germline CDR1 is MGHRA and CDR2 YSYEKL. The V and J ends lost 3 bases and 2 bases, in that order; junction bases with no gene match: 5. CDR3 sequence: CASSQGTGTAYEQYF. The CDR3 DNA sequence: TGCGCCAGCAGCCAGGGGACAGGGACCGCCTACGAGCAGTACTTC.

This clone was detected only once. The J gene is TRBJ2-7, the V gene TRBV28; maybe TRBD2 (7 bases). In germline, CDR1 is MDHEN, CDR2 SYDVKM. The CDR3 covers 16 residues. Trimming stripped 6 bases from V and 3 bases from J, with 21 bases between. CDR3 in amino acids: CASSRRQARGVYEQYF. The CDR3 coding sequence is TGTGCCAGCAGCCGCCGACAGGCCCGGGGGGTCTACGAGCAGTACTTC.

The J gene is TRBJ1-1, the V gene TRBV6-1, with TRBD1 identical over 7 bases. The CDR3 contains 13 residues. Germline V gives CDR1 MNHNS, CDR2 SASEGT. The V and J ends lost 4 bases and 7 bases, in that order; junction bases with no gene match: 6. This chain's CDR3 is CASSGYRDSEAFF. Written as DNA, the CDR3 is TGTGCCAGCAGTGGTTACCGGGACAGTGAAGCTTTCTTT.

This rearrangement joins TRBV13 to TRBJ2-7; TRBD2 aligns across 9 bases. CDR1 is PRHDT and CDR2 is FYEKMQ in the germline V gene (reference sequence). Trimming at V came to 7 bases and at J to 7 bases, leaving 14 bases not matched to a gene. The CDR3 has 15 residues. The CDR3, as DNA: TGTGCCAGCACCCACCGGGCTAGCGGGACTCGGGAGCAGTACTTC. Amino acid sequence: CASTHRASGTREQYF. The complete variable domain, with remaining parts taken from reference TRBV13 and TRBJ2-7, reads AAGVIQSPRHLIKEKRETATLKCYPIPRHDTVYWYQQGPGQDPQFLISFYEKMQSDKGSIPDRFSAQQFSDYHSELNMSSLELGDSALYFCASTHRASGTREQYFGPGTRLTVT.

The chain is built from TRBV27 and TRBJ1-1; D is ambiguous. The germline gives CDR1 MNHEY, CDR2 SMNVEV (reference sequence). The CDR3 length is 14 residues. V was shortened by 3 bases and J by 2 bases, with 10 bases between the two germline ends. CDR3 bases: TGTGCCAGCAGTTTGAGGCGGTTTAACACTGAAGCTTTCTTT. Translation: CASSLRRFNTEAFF.

This chain uses TRBV29-1 with TRBJ2-7; the match to TRBD1 covers 9 bases. The germline V gene has CDR1 SQVTM and CDR2 ANQGSEA. The CDR3 sequence is 11 residues long. V gave up 6 bases and J gave up 5 bases; unmatched junction bases: 2. Here the CDR3 DNA reads TGCAGCGTCGGGGACAGGGACGAGCAGTACTTC. This codes for CSVGDRDEQYF.

This CDR3 reads CASSLYGSGRAETQYF. In nucleotides, the CDR3 is TGCGCCAGCAGCTTGTATGGTAGCGGGAGGGCGGAGACCCAGTACTTC. The rearrangement joins TRBV5-1 to TRBJ2-5; TRBD2 agrees at 11 bases. V was pared by 1 base and J by 5 bases, with 7 bases of the junction left unmatched. Germline V CDR1 and CDR2: SGHRS, YFSETQ. This CDR3 has 16 residues.

This clone was picked up one time. CDR3 loop: CASSFGMDRKGEQYF. In DNA form, the CDR3 reads TGTGCCAGCAGTTTTGGAATGGACAGAAAAGGGGAGCAGTACTTC. The chain carries TRBV28 and TRBJ2-7; D is perhaps TRBD1 (6 bases). This CDR3 spans 15 amino acids. V lost 3 bases to trimming and J lost 7 bases, with 19 bases between them. Per the germline V gene, CDR1 is MDHEN and CDR2 is SYDVKM.

The V gene is TRBV9, the J gene TRBJ2-3, with 10 bases fitting TRBD1. This CDR3 is 18 amino acids long. V dropped 4 bases and J dropped 4; count of bases not matched to a gene: 15. CDR1 is SGDLS and CDR2 is YYNGEE in the germline V gene. CDR3 sequence: CASSSQDRTGGKSDTQYF. The CDR3 DNA follows: TGTGCCAGCAGCTCGCAGGACCGGACAGGGGGAAAGTCAGATACGCAGTATTTT.

The J gene is TRBJ2-3, the V gene TRBV7-3; possibly TRBD2 for D (5 bases). The CDR3 is 14 amino acids. CDR1 and CDR2 from the germline V gene are SGHTA and FQGTGA. Trimming shortened V by 5 bases and J by 6 bases, and 15 bases separated the two germline ends. CDR3 in amino acids: CASSQDWMEDTQYF. The DNA of the CDR3 is TGTGCCAGCAGCCAGGACTGGATGGAGGATACGCAGTATTTT.

The chain employs TRBV7-2 and TRBJ2-7; maybe TRBD1 (6 bases). Germline CDR1 SGHTA, CDR2 FQGNSA. V lost 5 bases and J lost 2, with 16 bases in between. The CDR3 is 15 residues long. CDR3 loop: CASSPHGTPTYEQYF. The DNA of the CDR3 is TGTGCCAGCAGCCCTCACGGGACACCCACCTACGAGCAGTACTTC.